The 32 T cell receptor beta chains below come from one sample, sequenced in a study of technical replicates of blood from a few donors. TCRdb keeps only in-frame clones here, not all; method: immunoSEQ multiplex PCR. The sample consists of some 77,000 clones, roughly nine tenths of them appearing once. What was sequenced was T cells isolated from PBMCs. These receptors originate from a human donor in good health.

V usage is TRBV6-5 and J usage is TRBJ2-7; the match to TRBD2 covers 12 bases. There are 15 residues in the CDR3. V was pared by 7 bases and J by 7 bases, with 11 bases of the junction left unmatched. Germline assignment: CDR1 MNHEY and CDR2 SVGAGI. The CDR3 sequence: CASKTSGRGGVEQYF. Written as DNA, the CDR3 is TGTGCCAGCAAGACTAGCGGGAGAGGGGGAGTAGAGCAGTACTTC.

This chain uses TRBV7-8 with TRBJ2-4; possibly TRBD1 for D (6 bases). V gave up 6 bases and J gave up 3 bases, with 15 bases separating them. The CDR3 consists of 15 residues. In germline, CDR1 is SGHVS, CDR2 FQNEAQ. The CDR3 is CASSLTQGNKNIQYF. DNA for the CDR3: TGTGCCAGCAGTTTGACTCAGGGGAACAAAAACATTCAGTACTTC.

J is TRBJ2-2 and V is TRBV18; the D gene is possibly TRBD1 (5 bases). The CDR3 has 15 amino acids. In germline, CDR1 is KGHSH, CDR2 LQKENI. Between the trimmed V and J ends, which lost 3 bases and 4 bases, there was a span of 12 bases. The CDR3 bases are TGTGCCAGCTCACCCCAGGGATGGAGCACCGGGGAGCTGTTTTTT. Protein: CASSPQGWSTGELFF.

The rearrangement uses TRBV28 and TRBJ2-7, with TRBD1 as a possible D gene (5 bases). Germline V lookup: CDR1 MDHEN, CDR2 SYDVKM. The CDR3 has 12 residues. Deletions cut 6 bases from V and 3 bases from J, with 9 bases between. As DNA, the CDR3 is TGTGCCAGCAGGGGGCCGTTCTACGAGCAGTACTTC. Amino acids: CASRGPFYEQYF.

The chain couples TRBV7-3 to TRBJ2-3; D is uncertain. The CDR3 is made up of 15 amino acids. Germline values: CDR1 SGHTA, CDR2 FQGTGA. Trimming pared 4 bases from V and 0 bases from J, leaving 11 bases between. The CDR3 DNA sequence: TGTGCCAGCAGCTATACAGAGTTAAGCACAGATACGCAGTATTTT. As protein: CASSYTELSTDTQYF. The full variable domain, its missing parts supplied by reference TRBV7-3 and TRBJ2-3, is GAGVSQTPSNKVTEKGKYVELRCDPISGHTALYWYRQSLGQGPEFLIYFQGTGAADDSGLPNDRFFAVRPEGSVSTLKIQRTERGDSAVYLCASSYTELSTDTQYFGPGTRLTVL.

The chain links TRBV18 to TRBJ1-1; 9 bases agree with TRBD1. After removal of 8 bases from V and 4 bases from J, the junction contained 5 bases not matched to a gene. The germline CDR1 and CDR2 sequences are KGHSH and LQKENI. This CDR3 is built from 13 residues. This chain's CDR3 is CASISGQGTEAFF. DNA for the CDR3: TGTGCCAGCATATCGGGACAGGGCACTGAAGCTTTCTTT.

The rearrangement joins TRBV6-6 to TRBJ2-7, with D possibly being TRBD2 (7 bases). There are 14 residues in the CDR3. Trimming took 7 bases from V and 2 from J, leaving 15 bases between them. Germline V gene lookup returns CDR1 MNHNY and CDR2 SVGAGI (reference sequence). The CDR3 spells CASTAQGTTYEQYF. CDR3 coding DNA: TGTGCCAGCACTGCGCAGGGGACTACCTACGAGCAGTACTTC.

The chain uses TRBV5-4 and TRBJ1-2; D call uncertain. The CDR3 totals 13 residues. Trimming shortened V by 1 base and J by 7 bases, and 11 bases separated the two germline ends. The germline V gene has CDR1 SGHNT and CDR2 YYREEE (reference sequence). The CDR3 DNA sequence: TGTGCCAGCAGCTTGAAGGGAGTGGGTGGCTACACCTTC. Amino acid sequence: CASSLKGVGGYTF. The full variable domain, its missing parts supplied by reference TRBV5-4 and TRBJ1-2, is ETGVTQSPTHLIKTRGQQVTLRCSSQSGHNTVSWYQQALGQGPQFIFQYYREEENGRGNFPPRFSGLQFPNYSSELNVNALELDDSALYLCASSLKGVGGYTFGSGTRLTVV.

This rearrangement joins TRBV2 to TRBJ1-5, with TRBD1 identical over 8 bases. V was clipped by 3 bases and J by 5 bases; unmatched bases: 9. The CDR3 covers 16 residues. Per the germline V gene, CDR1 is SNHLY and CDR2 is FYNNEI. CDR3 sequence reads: CASSESGGLFDQPQHF. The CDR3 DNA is TGTGCCAGCAGTGAGTCAGGGGGCCTTTTTGATCAGCCCCAGCATTTT.

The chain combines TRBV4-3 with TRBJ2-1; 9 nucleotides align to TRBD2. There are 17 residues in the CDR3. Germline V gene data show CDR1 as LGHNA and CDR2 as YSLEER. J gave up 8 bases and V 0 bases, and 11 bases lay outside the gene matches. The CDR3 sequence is CASSQEVLAGVGHEQFF. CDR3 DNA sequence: TGCGCCAGCAGCCAAGAGGTATTAGCGGGAGTGGGGCATGAGCAGTTCTTC.

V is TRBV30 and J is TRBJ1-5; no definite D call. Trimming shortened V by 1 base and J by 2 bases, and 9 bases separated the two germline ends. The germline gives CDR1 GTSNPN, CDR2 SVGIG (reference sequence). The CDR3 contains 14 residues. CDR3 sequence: CAWSGREGNQPQHF. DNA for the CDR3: TGTGCCTGGAGTGGAAGGGAGGGCAATCAGCCCCAGCATTTT.

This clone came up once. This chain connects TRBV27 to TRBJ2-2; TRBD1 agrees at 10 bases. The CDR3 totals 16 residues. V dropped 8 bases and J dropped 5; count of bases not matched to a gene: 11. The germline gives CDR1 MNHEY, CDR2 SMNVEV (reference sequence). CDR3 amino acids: CASSKDRGSGTGELFF. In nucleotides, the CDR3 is TGTGCCAGCTCCAAGGACAGGGGGTCAGGGACCGGGGAGCTGTTTTTT.

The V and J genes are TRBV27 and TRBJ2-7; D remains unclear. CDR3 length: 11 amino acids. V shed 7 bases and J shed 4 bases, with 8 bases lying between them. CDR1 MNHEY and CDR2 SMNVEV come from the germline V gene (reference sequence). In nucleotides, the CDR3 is TGTGCCAGCACTGACAATTACGAGCAGTACTTC. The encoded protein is CASTDNYEQYF.

CDR3 amino acids: CATSRDLLARSYEQYF. For the CDR3, the DNA is TGTGCCACCAGCAGAGATTTATTGGCTCGTTCCTACGAGCAGTACTTC. This chain uses TRBV15 with TRBJ2-7, with unresolved D. Trimming took off 0 bases at V and 1 base at J, with 13 bases between the two ends. Germline loops: CDR1 LNHNV, CDR2 YYDKDF (reference sequence). This CDR3 region has 16 residues.

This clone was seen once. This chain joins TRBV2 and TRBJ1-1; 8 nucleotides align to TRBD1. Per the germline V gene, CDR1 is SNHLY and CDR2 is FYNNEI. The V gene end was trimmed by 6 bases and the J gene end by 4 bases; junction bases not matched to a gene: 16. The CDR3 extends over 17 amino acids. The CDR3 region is CASRGWTGRELSTEAFF. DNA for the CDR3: TGTGCCAGCAGAGGATGGACAGGGAGGGAGCTGAGCACTGAAGCTTTCTTT.

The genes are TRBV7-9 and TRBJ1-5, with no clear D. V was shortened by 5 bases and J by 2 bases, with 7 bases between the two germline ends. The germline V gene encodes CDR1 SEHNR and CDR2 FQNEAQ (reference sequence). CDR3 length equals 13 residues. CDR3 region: CASSSIGNQPQHF. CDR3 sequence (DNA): TGTGCCAGCAGCAGTATAGGCAATCAGCCCCAGCATTTT.

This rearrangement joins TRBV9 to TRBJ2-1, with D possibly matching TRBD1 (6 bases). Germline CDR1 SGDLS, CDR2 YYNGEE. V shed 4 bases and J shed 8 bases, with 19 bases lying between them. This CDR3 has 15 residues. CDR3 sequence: CASSPRGMRGDEQFF. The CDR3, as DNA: TGTGCCAGCAGCCCTAGGGGGATGAGAGGCGATGAGCAGTTCTTC. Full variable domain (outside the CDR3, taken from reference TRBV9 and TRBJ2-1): DSGVTQTPKHLITATGQRVTLRCSPRSGDLSVYWYQQSLDQGLQFLIQYYNGEERAKGNILERFSAQQFPDLHSELNLSSLELGDSALYFCASSPRGMRGDEQFFGPGTRLTVL.

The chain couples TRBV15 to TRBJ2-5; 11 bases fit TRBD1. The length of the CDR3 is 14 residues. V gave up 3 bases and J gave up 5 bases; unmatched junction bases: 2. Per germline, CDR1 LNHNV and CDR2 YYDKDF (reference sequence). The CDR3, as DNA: TGTGCCACCAGCAGGGGGACAGGGGGGGAGACCCAGTACTTC. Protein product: CATSRGTGGETQYF.

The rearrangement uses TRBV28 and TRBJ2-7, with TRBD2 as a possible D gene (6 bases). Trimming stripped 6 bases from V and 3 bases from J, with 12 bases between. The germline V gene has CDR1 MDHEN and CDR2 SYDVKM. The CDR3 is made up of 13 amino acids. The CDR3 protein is CASREGLVYEQYF. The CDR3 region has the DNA TGTGCCAGCAGGGAGGGGCTCGTCTACGAGCAGTACTTC.

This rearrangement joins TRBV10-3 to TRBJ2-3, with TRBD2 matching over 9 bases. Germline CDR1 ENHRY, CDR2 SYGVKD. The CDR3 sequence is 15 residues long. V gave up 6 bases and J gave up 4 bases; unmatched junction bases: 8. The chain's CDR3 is CAIRISGSSSDTQYF. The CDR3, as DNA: TGTGCCATCAGGATTAGCGGGAGTTCGTCAGATACGCAGTATTTT.

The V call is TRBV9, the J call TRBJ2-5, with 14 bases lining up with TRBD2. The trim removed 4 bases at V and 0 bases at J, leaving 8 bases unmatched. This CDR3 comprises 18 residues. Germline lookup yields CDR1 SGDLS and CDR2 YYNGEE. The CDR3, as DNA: TGTGCCAGCAGCCCTCGGACTAGCGGGAGGACGTACCAAGAGACCCAGTACTTC. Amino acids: CASSPRTSGRTYQETQYF.

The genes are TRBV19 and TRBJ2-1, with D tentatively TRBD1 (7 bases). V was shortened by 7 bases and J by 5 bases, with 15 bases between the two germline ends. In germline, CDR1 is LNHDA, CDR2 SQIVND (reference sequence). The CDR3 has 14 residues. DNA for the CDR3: TGTGCCAGTACGGACGGAGGGGGCAACAATGAGCAGTTCTTC. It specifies CASTDGGGNNEQFF.

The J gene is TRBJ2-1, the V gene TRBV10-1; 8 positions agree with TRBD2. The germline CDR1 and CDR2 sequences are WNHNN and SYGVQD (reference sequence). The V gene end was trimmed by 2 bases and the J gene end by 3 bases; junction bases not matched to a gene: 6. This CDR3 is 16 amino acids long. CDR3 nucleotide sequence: TGCGCCAGCAGTGAGAAACTAGCGGAAAACTACAATGAGCAGTTCTTC. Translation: CASSEKLAENYNEQFF.

The CDR3 DNA reads as TGTGCCAGCAGCGTCACCCCCGGGGAGCAGTACTTC. Translated: CASSVTPGEQYF. The chain employs TRBV25-1 and TRBJ2-7; D gene unclear. V was cut by 6 bases and J by 7 bases, with 13 bases left in between. CDR1 is MGHDK and CDR2 is SYGVNS in the germline V gene. The CDR3 runs 12 residues.

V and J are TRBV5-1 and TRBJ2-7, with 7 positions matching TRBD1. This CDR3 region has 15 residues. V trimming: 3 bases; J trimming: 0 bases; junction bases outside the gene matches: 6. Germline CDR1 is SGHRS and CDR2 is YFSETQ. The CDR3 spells CASSSTDRVSYEQYF. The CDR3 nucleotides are TGCGCCAGCAGCTCCACCGACAGGGTCTCCTACGAGCAGTACTTC.

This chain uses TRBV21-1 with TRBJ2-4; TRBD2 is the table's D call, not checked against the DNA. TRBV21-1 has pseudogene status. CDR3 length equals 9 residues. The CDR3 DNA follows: TGTGCCATCCGGACTCCTCGTGTTTTC. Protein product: CAIRTPRVF.

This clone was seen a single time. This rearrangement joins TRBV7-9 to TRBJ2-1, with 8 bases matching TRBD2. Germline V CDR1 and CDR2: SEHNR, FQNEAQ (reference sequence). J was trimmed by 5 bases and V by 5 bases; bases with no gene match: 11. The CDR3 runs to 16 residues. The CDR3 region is CASSPLAGLTNNEQFF. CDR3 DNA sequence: TGTGCCAGCAGCCCTCTAGCGGGTCTAACTAACAATGAGCAGTTCTTC.

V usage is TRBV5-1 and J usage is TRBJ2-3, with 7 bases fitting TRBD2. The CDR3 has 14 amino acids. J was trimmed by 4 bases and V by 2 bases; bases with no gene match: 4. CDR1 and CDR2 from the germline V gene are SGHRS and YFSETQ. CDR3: CASSFQRDPDTQYF. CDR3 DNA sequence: TGCGCCAGCAGCTTCCAGCGGGACCCAGATACGCAGTATTTT.

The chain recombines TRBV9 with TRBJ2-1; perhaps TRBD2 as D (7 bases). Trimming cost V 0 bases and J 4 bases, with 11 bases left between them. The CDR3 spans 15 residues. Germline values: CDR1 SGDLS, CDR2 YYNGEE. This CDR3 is CASSVDGGAYNEQFF. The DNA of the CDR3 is TGTGCCAGCAGCGTAGATGGGGGGGCGTACAATGAGCAGTTCTTC.

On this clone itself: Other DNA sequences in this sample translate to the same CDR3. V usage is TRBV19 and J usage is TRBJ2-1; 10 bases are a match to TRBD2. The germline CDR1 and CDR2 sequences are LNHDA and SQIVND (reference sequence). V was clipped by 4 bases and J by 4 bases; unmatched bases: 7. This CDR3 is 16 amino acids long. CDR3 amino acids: CASSTRTSGVYNEQFF. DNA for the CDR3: TGTGCCAGTAGTACCCGGACTAGCGGAGTTTACAATGAGCAGTTCTTC.

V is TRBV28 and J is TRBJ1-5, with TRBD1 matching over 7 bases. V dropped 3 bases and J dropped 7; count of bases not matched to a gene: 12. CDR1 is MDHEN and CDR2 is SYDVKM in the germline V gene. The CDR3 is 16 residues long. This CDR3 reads CASSFKTGDWKQPQHF. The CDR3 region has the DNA TGTGCCAGCAGTTTTAAAACAGGGGATTGGAAACAGCCCCAGCATTTT.

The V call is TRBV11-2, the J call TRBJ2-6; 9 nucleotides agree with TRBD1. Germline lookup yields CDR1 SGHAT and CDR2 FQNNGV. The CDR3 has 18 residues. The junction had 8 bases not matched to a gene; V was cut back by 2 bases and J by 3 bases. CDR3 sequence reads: CASSLTNNRGLGANVLTF. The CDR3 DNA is TGTGCCAGCAGCTTAACCAACAACAGGGGGCTTGGGGCCAACGTCCTGACTTTC.